This T cell receptor beta chain was captured in a study of T cells after somatic rescue of genetic block. TCRdb's copy holds only in-frame clones and misses some; the assay was immunoSEQ multiplex PCR. Of roughly 67,000 clones listed, under 95% are singletons. CDR1 and CDR2 (germline): MNHNY, SVGAGI (reference sequence). This CDR3 is built from 15 residues. Trimming cost V 3 bases and J 2 bases, with 13 bases left between them. The source material was peripheral blood mononuclear cells (PBMCs). The gene calls are TRBV6-6 and TRBJ1-2, with a tentative D call TRBD1 (5 bases). The clonotype originates from a man aged 35 to 55. CDR3 bases: TGTGCCAGCAGTTATCCCCAGGACACCAACTATGGCTACACCTTC. Translation: CASSYPQDTNYGYTF.